This T cell receptor (beta chain) was sequenced for a study of Ad26.COV2.S vaccination and SARS-CoV-2 variants. About the study: In the study, Ad26.COV2.S was injected intramuscularly once, or twice 56 days apart.

The CDR3 has 18 residues. Germline V lookup: CDR1 LGHDT, CDR2 YNNKEL (reference sequence). Trimming left V 1 base short and J 2 bases short, with 20 bases between. This clone appeared a single time. Using immunoSEQ multiplex PCR, the repertoire was profiled, and TCRdb retains in-frame clones only, with some absent. This table has some 320,000 clones, 85% to 90% appearing once. Documented treatment: some 19 received Ad26.COV2.S at low or high dose, single or two shots; several received placebo; per-sample allocation not given. Sampling took place 63 days after the first vaccine or placebo injection. This rearrangement joins TRBV3-1 (or the pseudogene TRBV3-2) to TRBJ2-5; maybe TRBD1 (6 bases). Sequences were derived from peripheral blood, sampled in a trial of Ad26.COV2.S vaccine versus placebo. The clonotype comes from a person aged 18-65 years who received the Ad26.COV2.S COVID-19 vaccine or a placebo. The chain's CDR3 is CASSQVGTRDTSQETQYF. The CDR3 DNA reads TGTGCCAGCAGCCAAGTTGGGACAAGGGACACCTCTCAAGAGACCCAGTACTTC.